The entry below describes one T cell receptor beta chain. This sample is drawn from a study of CD8 T cells in Susac syndrome. The CDR3 consists of 15 residues. The germline V gene encodes CDR1 MGHRA and CDR2 YSYEKL. V was pared by 1 base and J by 0 bases, with 9 bases between. With random hexamers, reverse transcription was performed on about 0.5 to 1 ug of RNA. TCRdb redid the calling of the immunoSEQ multiplex PCR reads with MiXCR, one entry per CDR3 protein. Among about 100,000 distinct CDR3 sequences listed, about 96% were seen once. The specimen was CD8+ T cells from PBMCs. The rearrangement links TRBV4-1 to TRBJ1-1; no clear D gene. The TCR originated in a human donor with Susac syndrome. CDR3 sequence reads: CASSQAIQLNTEAFF. The CDR3 DNA is TGCGCCAGCAGCCAAGCTATACAGTTGAACACTGAAGCTTTCTTT.